One sample yielded the 4 T cell receptor beta chains listed below, sequenced in a study of T cell responses to AZD1222 COVID-19 vaccine. The method was immunoSEQ multiplex PCR; TCRdb's version includes in-frame clones alone and lacks a portion of them. The sample lists about 110,000 clones, roughly 86% seen once, with roughly 3% in the top ten. The material sequenced was peripheral blood, taken on day 0 of AZD1222 vaccination. The receptors were sampled from an adult in good health.

This chain uses TRBV7-8 with TRBJ1-5; 7 positions agree with TRBD1. There are 15 residues in the CDR3. Germline V gene sequence: CDR1 SGHVS, CDR2 FQNEAQ. V gave up 2 bases and J gave up 7 bases; unmatched junction bases: 8. CDR3 residues: CASSLSGGSDQPQHF. CDR3 nucleotide sequence: TGTGCCAGCAGCTTATCAGGGGGTTCCGACCAGCCCCAGCATTTT.

The chain links TRBV19 to TRBJ1-5; weak D call: TRBD1 (6 bases). The germline CDR1 and CDR2 sequences are LNHDA and SQIVND (reference sequence). V lost 5 bases to trimming and J lost 0 bases, with 14 bases between them. The CDR3 consists of 16 residues. DNA of the CDR3: TGTGCCAGTAGTCGCGGGACACACTATAGCAATCAGCCCCAGCATTTT. Its translation is CASSRGTHYSNQPQHF.

This clone was seen a handful of times. V and J are TRBV20-1 and TRBJ2-7; D possibly matches TRBD1 or TRBD2 (5 bases each). Germline CDR1 DFQATT, CDR2 SNEGSKA (reference sequence). The CDR3 has 12 residues. V lost 3 bases and J 2 bases, leaving 8 bases between the germline ends. CDR3 region: CSASQGAYEQYF. CDR3 in DNA: TGCAGTGCTAGTCAGGGAGCCTACGAGCAGTACTTC.

The chain is built from TRBV4-1 and TRBJ2-3; TRBD1 is a possible D gene (6 bases). This CDR3 spans 17 amino acids. V was shortened by 0 bases and J by 1 base, with 14 bases between the two germline ends. CDR1 and CDR2 from the germline V gene are MGHRA and YSYEKL. CDR3 sequence: CASSQDETGLGTDTQYF. The CDR3 DNA follows: TGCGCCAGCAGCCAAGACGAAACAGGGTTGGGCACAGATACGCAGTATTTT.